This TCR beta chain was sequenced during a study of cytomegalovirus exposure and HLA in healthy donors. Study-level findings and limits: A later examination showed that TCR association rates differed by HLA locus, with DRB1 most and HLA-C fewest. Reports indicate that TCR beta sequences accurately predicted the HLA-A and HLA-B alleles of most subjects.

A note on this clone: Its antigen is unknown.

Though nominally healthy at sampling, donors likely had unrecorded immune exposures. Vbeta (60) and Jbeta (13) primers were used in the PCR. The data were produced by immunoSEQ multiplex PCR, yet TCRdb's version contains in-frame clones alone and is incomplete. The sample consists of 150,000 to 200,000 clones, about 85% of them appearing once. CDR1 SGHAT and CDR2 FQNNGV come from the germline V gene. The CDR3 consists of 14 residues. V was pared by 0 bases and J by 4 bases, with 7 bases between. The specimen was PBMCs. V usage is TRBV11-2 and J usage is TRBJ1-3; D unresolved. This TCR came from a man aged 18 to 30 in good health and CMV-seropositive. The CDR3 DNA follows: TGTGCCAGCAGCTTAGATTTCCAGGGAAACACCATATATTTT. It is translated as CASSLDFQGNTIYF.